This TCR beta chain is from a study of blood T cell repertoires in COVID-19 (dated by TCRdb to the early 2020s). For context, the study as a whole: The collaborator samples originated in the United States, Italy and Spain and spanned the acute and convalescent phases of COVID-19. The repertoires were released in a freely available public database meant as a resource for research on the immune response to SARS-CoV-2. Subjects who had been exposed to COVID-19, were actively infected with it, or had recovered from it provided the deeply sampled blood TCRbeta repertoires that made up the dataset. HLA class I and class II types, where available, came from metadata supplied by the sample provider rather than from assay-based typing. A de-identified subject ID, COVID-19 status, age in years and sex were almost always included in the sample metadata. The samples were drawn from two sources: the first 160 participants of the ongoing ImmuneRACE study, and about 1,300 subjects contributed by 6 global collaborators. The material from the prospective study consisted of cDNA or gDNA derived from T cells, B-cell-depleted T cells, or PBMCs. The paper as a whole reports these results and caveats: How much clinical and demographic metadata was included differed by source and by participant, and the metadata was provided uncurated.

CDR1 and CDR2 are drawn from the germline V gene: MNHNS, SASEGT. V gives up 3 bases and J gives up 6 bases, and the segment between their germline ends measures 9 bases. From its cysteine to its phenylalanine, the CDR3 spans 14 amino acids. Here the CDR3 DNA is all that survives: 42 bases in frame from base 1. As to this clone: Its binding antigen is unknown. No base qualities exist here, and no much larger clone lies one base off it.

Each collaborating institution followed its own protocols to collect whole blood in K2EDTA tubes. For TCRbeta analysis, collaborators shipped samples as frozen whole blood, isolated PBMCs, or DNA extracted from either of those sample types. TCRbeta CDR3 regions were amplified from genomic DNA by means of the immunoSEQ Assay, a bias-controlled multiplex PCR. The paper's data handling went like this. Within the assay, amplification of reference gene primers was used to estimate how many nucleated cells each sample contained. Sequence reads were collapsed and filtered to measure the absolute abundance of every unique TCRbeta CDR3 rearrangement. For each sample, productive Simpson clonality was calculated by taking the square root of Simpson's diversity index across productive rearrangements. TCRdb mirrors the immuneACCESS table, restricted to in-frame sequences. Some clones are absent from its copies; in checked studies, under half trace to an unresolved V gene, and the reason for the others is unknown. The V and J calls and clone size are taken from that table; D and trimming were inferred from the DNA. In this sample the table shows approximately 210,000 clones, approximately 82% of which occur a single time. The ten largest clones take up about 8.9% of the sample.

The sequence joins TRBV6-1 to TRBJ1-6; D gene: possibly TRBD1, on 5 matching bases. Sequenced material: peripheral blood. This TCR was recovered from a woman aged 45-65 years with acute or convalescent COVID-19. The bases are TGTGCCAGCAGTGAGCCAGGGCGTAATTCACCCCTCCACTTT. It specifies CASSEPGRNSPLHF.